What follows is one T cell receptor beta chain and its context. This entry comes from a study of T cells in localized non-small cell lung cancer. Only in-frame clones appear in the TCRdb table, and some are missing; sequencing was by immunoSEQ multiplex PCR. The sample records some 19,000 clones, around 85% being singletons. Germline CDR1 is MNHEY and CDR2 is SVGAGI. This CDR3 is built from 14 residues. The germline V and J ends were trimmed by 8 bases and 0 bases, with 11 bases remaining between them. The receptor was derived from a man aged 35 to 70 with stage I lung adenocarcinoma. Source: peripheral blood, taken before any cancer treatment. The J gene is TRBJ2-1, the V gene TRBV6-5; perhaps TRBD2 as D (5 bases). The CDR3 loop is CASWSGVSYNEQFF. DNA of the CDR3: TGTGCCAGCTGGAGCGGAGTCTCCTACAATGAGCAGTTCTTC.